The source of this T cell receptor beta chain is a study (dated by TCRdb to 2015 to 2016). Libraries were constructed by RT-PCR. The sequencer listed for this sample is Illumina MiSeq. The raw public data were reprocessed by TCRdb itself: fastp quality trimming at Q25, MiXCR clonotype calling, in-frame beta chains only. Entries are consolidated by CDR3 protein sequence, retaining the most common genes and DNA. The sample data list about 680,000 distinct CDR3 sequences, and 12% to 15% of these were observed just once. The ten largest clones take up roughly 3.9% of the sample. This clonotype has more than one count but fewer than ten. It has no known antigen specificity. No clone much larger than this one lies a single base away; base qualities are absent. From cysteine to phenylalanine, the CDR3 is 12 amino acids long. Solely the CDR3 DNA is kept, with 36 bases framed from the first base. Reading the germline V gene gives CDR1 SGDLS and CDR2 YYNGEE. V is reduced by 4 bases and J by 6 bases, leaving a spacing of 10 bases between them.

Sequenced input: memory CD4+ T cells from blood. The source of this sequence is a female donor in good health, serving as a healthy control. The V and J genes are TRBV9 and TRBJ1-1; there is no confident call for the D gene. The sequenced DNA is TGTGCCAGCAGCACCGGGGTATCTGAAGCTTTCTTT. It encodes CASSTGVSEAFF.